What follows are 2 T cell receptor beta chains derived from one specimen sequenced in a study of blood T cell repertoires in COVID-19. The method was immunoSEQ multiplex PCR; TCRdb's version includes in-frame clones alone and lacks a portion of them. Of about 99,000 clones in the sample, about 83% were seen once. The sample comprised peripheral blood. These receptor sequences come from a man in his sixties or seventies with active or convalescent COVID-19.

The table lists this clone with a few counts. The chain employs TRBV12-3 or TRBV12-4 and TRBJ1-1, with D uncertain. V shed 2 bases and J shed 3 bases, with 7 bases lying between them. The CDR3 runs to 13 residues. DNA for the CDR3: TGTGCCAGCAGTTTATTAGGAGACACTGAAGCTTTCTTT. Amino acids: CASSLLGDTEAFF.

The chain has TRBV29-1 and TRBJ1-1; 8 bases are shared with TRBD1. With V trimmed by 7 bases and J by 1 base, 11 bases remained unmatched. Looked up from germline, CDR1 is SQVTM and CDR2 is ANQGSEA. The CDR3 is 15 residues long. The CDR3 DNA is TGCAGCGCCGGTAATAGGGGGACAGGGAACACTGAAGCTTTCTTT. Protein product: CSAGNRGTGNTEAFF.